This is a list of T cell receptor beta chains from one sample in a study of OX40 agonist ivuxolimab in advanced cancers. The assay was immunoSEQ multiplex PCR, and TCRdb's table has in-frame clones only and misses some. The sample comprises approximately 50,000 clones, 88% of which are singletons, and roughly 1.1% rests with the top ten. This material consisted of CD4+ or CD8+ T cells sorted from blood, taken in a trial of the OX40 agonist ivuxolimab. These TCRs come from an adult with an advanced solid tumor such as melanoma, head and neck, liver or kidney cancer. Both conserved end residues are part of each CDR3. D genes are given only for firm matches. Clone sizes are given selectively: once, few, many, or a class where the clone is expanded.

clone_size	d_call	v_call	j_call	cdr3_nt	cdr3_aa
-	-	TRBV7-8	TRBJ1-2	TGTGCCAGCAGCTCACCAGGCATGGTCAGGGGAGGTGGCTACACCTTC	CASSSPGMVRGGGYTF
-	-	TRBV15	TRBJ2-7	TGTGCCACCAGCAGAGAATCTACAGGATTGCAGGGGCAGTACTTC	CATSRESTGLQGQYF
-	-	TRBV19	TRBJ1-1	TGTGCCAGTAGTATAGATATGGGAGAAGCTTTCTTT	CASSIDMGEAFF
-	TRBD1	TRBV27	TRBJ2-7	TGTGCCAGCAGTTTTTTTCCGGGACAGGGGGATGAGCAGTACTTC	CASSFFPGQGDEQYF
-	-	TRBV28	TRBJ2-2	TGTGCCAGCACCCTTCGGAGTTCGAACACCGGGGAGCTGTTTTTT	CASTLRSSNTGELFF
-	-	TRBV7-2	TRBJ2-6	TGTGCCAGCAGCTTCGTGGGAGGATGGTCTGGGGCCAACGTCCTGACTTTC	CASSFVGGWSGANVLTF
-	TRBD1	TRBV5-1	TRBJ2-5	TGCGCCAGCAGCTGGACAGGGGGCGCGGGAGAGACCCAGTACTTC	CASSWTGGAGETQYF
few	TRBD2	TRBV30	TRBJ2-1	TGTGCCTGGAGTGTAAGGGCTAGCGGGAGGGCGACATATGAGCAGTTCTTC	CAWSVRASGRATYEQFF
-	TRBD1	TRBV5-4	TRBJ1-1	TGTGCCAGCAGCTTGGAACAGGGGCGAGCTGAAGCTTTCTTT	CASSLEQGRAEAFF
-	-	TRBV28	TRBJ2-7	TGTGCCAGCAGTACGATTCCGGGGATAGGGTCCTACGAGCAGTACTTC	CASSTIPGIGSYEQYF
-	TRBD1	TRBV29-1	TRBJ2-7	TGCAGCGTAACCAGACAGGGCTACGAGCAGTACTTC	CSVTRQGYEQYF
-	TRBD1	TRBV14	TRBJ2-6	TGTGCCAGCAGCCAACTAAGTCCCGGGACAGGGTCGGGGGCCAACGTCCTGACTTTC	CASSQLSPGTGSGANVLTF
-	-	TRBV25-1	TRBJ1-1	TGTGCCAGCAGGAACGAGTGGACTGAAGCTTTCTTT	CASRNEWTEAFF
few	-	TRBV30	TRBJ2-4	TGTGCCTGGAGTGAAGCTACCGTAGCCAAAAACATTCAGTACTTC	CAWSEATVAKNIQYF
once	-	TRBV29-1	TRBJ1-4	TGCAGCGGATCCCGGACGGGGGATGAAAAACTGTTTTTT	CSGSRTGDEKLFF
-	-	TRBV7-2	TRBJ2-3	TGTGCCAGCAGCCTCGGACAGATCACAGATACGCAGTATTTT	CASSLGQITDTQYF
-	-	TRBV7-2	TRBJ2-7	TGTGCCAGTGGGGGCCCGAACTACGAGCAGTACTTC	CASGGPNYEQYF
-	-	TRBV21-1	TRBJ2-1	TGTGCCAGCAGCAAAGAGCCCCGGGACGGGGGGGATGAGCAGTTCTTC	CASSKEPRDGGDEQFF
-	TRBD2	TRBV4-3	TRBJ2-3	TGCGCCAGCAGCCAAGTTCTTAGCGGGATGGGGGATACGCAGTATTTT	CASSQVLSGMGDTQYF
once	-	TRBV28	TRBJ2-7	TGTGCCACCGTAGATGGGGTTGACCAGTACTTC	CATVDGVDQYF
-	TRBD2	TRBV27	TRBJ2-3	TGTGCCAGCAGCGGACCGGGACTATCGGTTTCAGATACGCAGTATTTT	CASSGPGLSVSDTQYF
once	TRBD2	TRBV18	TRBJ2-3	TGTGCCAGCTCACCCTTAGCGGGCTCAAGCACAGATACGCAGTATTTT	CASSPLAGSSTDTQYF
-	TRBD1	TRBV6-1	TRBJ1-2	TGTGCCAGCAGCTTGGACAGGGTTTATTATGTCTACACCTTC	CASSLDRVYYVYTF
once	-	TRBV15	TRBJ2-7	TGTGCCACCAGCAGAGGTGGTAGCCAGAGCTCCTACGAGCAGTACTTC	CATSRGGSQSSYEQYF
-	-	TRBV28	TRBJ2-3	TGTGCCAGCAGTTCCCTAGCGCAGGTTGCCCTTTTT	CASSSLAQVALF
-	-	TRBV2	TRBJ2-6	TGTGCCGGCGGACAGACTTCCTCTGGGGCCAACGTCCTGACTTTC	CAGGQTSSGANVLTF
-	TRBD2	TRBV7-2	TRBJ2-5	TGTGCCAGCAGCTTAGCTGCGGGAGTTGAGACCCAGTACTTC	CASSLAAGVETQYF
-	-	TRBV27	TRBJ2-3	TGTGCCAGCAGTTTTTGGGGTCGGGATTTCACAGATACGCAGTATTTT	CASSFWGRDFTDTQYF
-	-	TRBV30	TRBJ2-2	TGTGCCTGGAGTTCAAAGGGTAGGGCCGGAACCGGGGAGCTGTTTTTT	CAWSSKGRAGTGELFF